This TCR beta chain is from a study of shared clonotypes between healthy human individuals (TCRdb year 2020). Broadly, across the study: Three men and two women, aged 18 to 49 years, made up the cohort. Blood TCR repertoires of roughly 5 healthy adults were deeply sequenced to estimate repertoire size and the extent of clonotype sharing between individuals. Each donor's leukapheresis produced roughly between roughly 0.85 and 9.5 billion PBMCs. For each donor, three plates each were used for CD4 naive and CD4 memory, two plates were used for CD8 naive, and one plate was used for CD8 memory. To increase sequencing depth and limit assay-specific biases, TCR repertoire library preparation and sequencing were carried out by different laboratories using diverse techniques.

Healthy HIV-negative adults with no recently reported acute infections or vaccinations were included as donors. Only Caucasian adults living in Nashville, Tennessee, USA were represented among the donors. CD4+ T cells were enriched by magnetic negative selection; naive cells were then positively selected on CD45RA, and the negative fraction formed the memory subset. Blood was obtained by leukapheresis, after which PBMCs were separated by Ficoll-Histopaque density gradient centrifugation and cryopreserved in liquid nitrogen vapor phase. Analytical flow cytometry was used to check the purity and quantity of every magnetically sorted T cell population. From each sorted fraction, genomic DNA was isolated and quantified by UV absorbance on a Nanodrop 2000c. TCR CDR3 regions were amplified from genomic DNA by multiplex PCR using the deep immunoSEQ assay. Extracted genomic DNA from each cell subset was spread evenly across all wells of several immunoSEQ 96-well plates, with each plate serving as a replicate. For sorted subsets, each replicate PCR was loaded with approximately 190 ng genomic DNA, equivalent to roughly 30,000 T cell genomes. Purified libraries were quantified with a Qubit 3.0 fluorometer, sized on a Bioanalyzer 2100, and re-quantified with the KAPA Library Quantification kit. Every immunoSEQ 96-well plate was sequenced on a separate single-read 150-cycle Illumina NextSeq 550 flow cell. The authors' pipeline ran thus. Because the immunoSEQ output held only junctional sequences and lacked quality scores, the filtering could not match the filtering applied to full-length reads. To assign V/J genes and CDR3, sequences were annotated using PyIR, a Python wrapper for IgBLAST v1.9, with IMGT germline references. Any read was removed if the V/J assignment was weak (E-value above 1e-6), the CDR3 was missing, or the read contained stop codons, out-of-frame junctions, or ambiguous translated residues. V3J clonotypes were defined as sequences sharing an identical inferred V gene, J gene, and CDR3 amino acid sequence. Percentage overlap between repertoires was calculated by dividing the number of shared unique clonotypes by the size of the smaller repertoire. Three approaches were used to assess repertoire richness: RTK rarefaction, the Chao1 estimator, and Recon v2.1 estimates of unobserved clonotypes. Generation probabilities for all TCRbeta clonotypes obtained by the gDNA method from a few donors were computed using OLGA. TCRdb re-hosts the immuneACCESS table, in-frame sequences only. Its copies lack some clones; in the studies checked, an unresolved V gene accounts for under half of them, and the cause for the rest is not known. The V and J calls and clone size come from that table; D and trimming were worked out from the DNA. This sample holds around 2.5 million clones; approximately 93% were observed only once. Roughly 0.36% of the sample rests with the top ten.

Sequences SGHKS (CDR1) and YYEKEE (CDR2) are obtained from the germline V gene (reference sequence). Deletion took 2 bases off V and 5 bases off J, with a span of 7 bases between the germline ends. There are 12 amino acids in the CDR3, from cysteine to phenylalanine inclusive. Just CDR3 DNA is preserved here, 36 bases in frame from base 1. What the work shows at the level of the full study, not this receptor alone: Pairwise subsampling led to the expectation that sequencing depth would affect the degree of clonotype sharing among donors. Rarefaction of sorted-subset datasets indicated incomplete sequencing despite the large sequencing depth. Naive subsets generally had larger estimated clonotype richness than memory subsets. Compared with non-shared clonotypes, clonotypes shared by all four sorted-subset donors had higher generation probabilities. Because the study included only a small number of donors, the genetic and exposure-history diversity represented was limited. When several donors were compared, the shared fraction of clonotypes was about 5.2% for naive CD4, roughly 3.4% for naive CD8, roughly 2.5% for memory CD4, and roughly 0.4% for memory CD8. Sampling was restricted to blood, and TCR repertoires in tissue are likely to differ from TCR repertoires in blood.

Points on this clone: The antigen this receptor binds is unknown. It has no much larger one-base neighbor in the sample; base qualities were not kept.

The sequence was obtained from a man between 18 and 29 years old in good health. Some clones in this sample may be carry-over from other donors' samples. The chain joins TRBV5-5 to TRBJ2-5; there is no confident call for the D gene. Sequencing was performed on naive CD4+ T cells from PBMCs. Reading the label with the study, this specimen's cell subset or site is: CD45RA+ positively selected. Here is the DNA: TGTGCCAGCAGCTTCTCTAGGGAGACCCAGTACTTC. It codes for CASSFSRETQYF.